The sequence of this T cell receptor (beta chain) was determined in a study of radiotherapy plus CTLA-4 blockade in lung cancer. Some clones are missing from TCRdb's copy, which holds only in-frame ones; the method was immunoSEQ multiplex PCR. The table has fewer than 45,000 clones, just under 75% seen once. V lost 1 base and J 5 bases, leaving 12 bases between the germline ends. The CDR3 has 14 amino acids. Germline V gene sequence: CDR1 SGHTS, CDR2 YDEGEE. The receptor comes from a human donor with non-small cell lung cancer who had stable disease on radiotherapy plus ipilimumab. Material: peripheral blood, obtained from a patient treated with radiotherapy plus ipilimumab. The rearrangement joins TRBV5-8 to TRBJ1-1; D is undetermined. CDR3 residues: CASSLQRGRTEAFF. The CDR3 DNA follows: TGTGCCAGCAGCTTGCAACGGGGTCGGACTGAAGCTTTCTTT.